The 17 T cell receptor beta chains listed next were all sequenced from one sample in a study of cytomegalovirus exposure and HLA in healthy donors. Researchers ran the PCR with 60 Vbeta and 13 Jbeta primers. Sequenced by immunoSEQ multiplex PCR; TCRdb stores in-frame clones only, minus some. Among about 190,000 clones listed, approximately 85% were seen once. The sequenced material came from PBMCs. These receptors were obtained from a woman aged 18-30 years in good health and CMV-seronegative.

This CDR3 reads CASSSGTATYEQYF. The CDR3 DNA sequence: TGTGCCAGCAGCTCCGGGACAGCCACCTACGAGCAGTACTTC. The J gene is TRBJ2-5, the V gene TRBV5-6; 7 bases agree with TRBD1. The J call could be wrong; TRBJ2-7 is a better fit for the DNA end. The CDR3 runs 14 residues. Germline V CDR1 and CDR2: SGHDT, YYEEEE.

The J gene is TRBJ2-3, the V gene TRBV19; 10 bases are shared with TRBD2. CDR1 is LNHDA and CDR2 is SQIVND in the germline V gene (reference sequence). This CDR3 region has 15 residues. With 7 bases clipped from V and 0 bases from J, the junction kept 4 bases outside the gene matches. This chain's CDR3 is CASKQLAGSTDTQYF. CDR3 bases: TGTGCCAGTAAACAACTAGCGGGAAGCACAGATACGCAGTATTTT.

V gene TRBV5-6 combines with J gene TRBJ2-5, with D perhaps matching TRBD2 (6 bases). Germline CDR1 is SGHDT and CDR2 is YYEEEE. CDR3 length equals 15 residues. V gave up 0 bases and J gave up 7 bases, with 16 bases separating them. CDR3 sequence (DNA): TGTGCCAGCAGCTTGGCCGAAGAACTAGCCGGGACCCAGTACTTC. It translates to CASSLAEELAGTQYF.

V and J are TRBV5-4 and TRBJ1-2; the D gene is possibly TRBD1 (5 bases). The CDR3 totals 15 residues. Germline CDR1 is SGHNT and CDR2 is YYREEE (reference sequence). The V end lost 5 bases, the J end lost 8 bases, and 22 bases lay between the germline ends. The CDR3 DNA is TGTGCCAGCAGGATAGCGGCAGGGAAGCCCAAGGGCTACACCTTC. Translated: CASRIAAGKPKGYTF.

This clone was found once. The CDR3: CSVGWTGGETQYF. In nucleotides, the CDR3 is TGCAGCGTTGGTTGGACGGGCGGGGAGACCCAGTACTTC. The chain links TRBV29-1 to TRBJ2-5; a possible D gene is TRBD2 (5 bases). Germline values: CDR1 SQVTM, CDR2 ANQGSEA. The CDR3 runs 13 residues. V shed 4 bases and J shed 5 bases, with 14 bases lying between them.

V and J are TRBV5-6 and TRBJ2-1; 10 bases fit TRBD2. The CDR3 sequence is 15 residues long. Per germline, CDR1 SGHDT and CDR2 YYEEEE. The V and J ends lost 3 bases and 12 bases, in that order; junction bases with no gene match: 12. The CDR3 nucleotides are TGTGCCAGCAGCTCCCGGGCTAGCGGGAGAAGGGGGCAGTTCTTC. Translation gives CASSSRASGRRGQFF.

This chain joins TRBV2 and TRBJ2-3; D remains unclear. The CDR3 runs 11 residues. CDR1 and CDR2 (germline): SNHLY, FYNNEI. The ends were cut back, 5 bases at V and 6 bases at J, with 6 bases in the middle. The CDR3 region has the DNA TGTGCCAGCAGTTCCCTGGATACGCAGTATTTT. This encodes CASSSLDTQYF.

This clone was observed once. This chain connects TRBV6-1 to TRBJ1-1, with TRBD1 as a possible D gene (5 bases). The germline V gene has CDR1 MNHNS and CDR2 SASEGT. Trimming stripped 8 bases from V and 1 base from J, with 17 bases between. The CDR3 is 15 amino acids. The CDR3 loop is CASRRGGLQNTEAFF. CDR3 nucleotide sequence: TGTGCCAGCCGGCGCGGGGGACTTCAGAACACTGAAGCTTTCTTT.

V gene TRBV6-5 combines with J gene TRBJ2-7; possibly TRBD1 for D (6 bases). Germline CDR1 and CDR2: MNHEY and SVGAGI. This CDR3 is built from 13 residues. V was cut by 5 bases and J by 3 bases, with 11 bases left in between. In DNA, the CDR3 is TGTGCCAGCAGTGCCAGGGACAACTACGAGCAGTACTTC. It yields the protein CASSARDNYEQYF.

The chain is built from TRBV19 and TRBJ2-6; no firm D call. This CDR3 is 13 amino acids long. The germline V and J ends were trimmed by 7 bases and 0 bases, with 4 bases remaining between them. Germline values: CDR1 LNHDA, CDR2 SQIVND (reference sequence). The CDR3 protein is CASTLSGANVLTF. As DNA, the CDR3 is TGTGCCAGTACTCTCTCTGGGGCCAACGTCCTGACTTTC.

V usage is TRBV5-1 and J usage is TRBJ1-4; D is ambiguous. From germline, CDR1 is SGHRS and CDR2 YFSETQ. V was cut by 1 base and J by 3 bases, with 10 bases left in between. This CDR3 is built from 15 residues. CDR3 bases: TGCGCCAGCAGCTTGCGGACCGGGGCTAATGAAAAACTGTTTTTT. Amino acid sequence: CASSLRTGANEKLFF.

This chain uses TRBV28 with TRBJ1-5; the D gene is possibly TRBD1 (5 bases). V lost 4 bases and J 3 bases, leaving 10 bases between the germline ends. Per germline, CDR1 MDHEN and CDR2 SYDVKM. This CDR3 comprises 14 residues. CDR3 sequence (DNA): TGTGCCAGCAGTTCCAGGGTCAACAATCAGCCCCAGCATTTT. Its protein is CASSSRVNNQPQHF.

About this clone itself: The same CDR3 can be traced to other DNA sequences in this sample. The chain links TRBV18 to TRBJ1-4, with TRBD1 matching over 9 bases. The CDR3 extends over 15 amino acids. With V trimmed by 0 bases and J by 5 bases, 1 base remained unmatched. Germline CDR1 reads KGHSH; CDR2 reads LQKENI. CDR3 loop: CASSPPGQGNEKLFF. CDR3 nucleotides: TGTGCCAGCTCACCACCGGGACAGGGAAATGAAAAACTGTTTTTT. Full variable domain (outside the CDR3, taken from reference TRBV18 and TRBJ1-4): NAGVMQNPRHLVRRRGQEARLRCSPMKGHSHVYWYRQLPEEGLKFMVYLQKENIIDESGMPKERFSAEFPKEGPSILRIQQVVRGDSAAYFCASSPPGQGNEKLFFGSGTQLSVL.

V and J are TRBV19 and TRBJ1-1, with D possibly matching TRBD1 (6 bases). Germline CDR1 reads LNHDA; CDR2 reads SQIVND (reference sequence). The CDR3 is 13 residues long. Trimming removed 8 bases at V and 1 base at J, with 11 bases between. CDR3 loop: CASLGTPNTEAFF. In nucleotides, the CDR3 is TGTGCCAGTCTGGGGACACCGAACACTGAAGCTTTCTTT.

V and J are TRBV27 and TRBJ2-7; no definite D call. Trimming pared 4 bases from V and 3 bases from J, leaving 10 bases between. The germline gives CDR1 MNHEY, CDR2 SMNVEV (reference sequence). The CDR3 runs to 13 residues. As DNA, the CDR3 is TGTGCCAGCAGTTCGCCCAGTATCTACGAGCAGTACTTC. Protein product: CASSSPSIYEQYF.

The rearrangement links TRBV28 to TRBJ2-5; D gene ambiguous. The CDR3 sequence is 12 residues long. V lost 8 bases to trimming and J lost 5 bases, with 12 bases between them. From germline, CDR1 is MDHEN and CDR2 SYDVKM. CDR3 residues: CASCLNGETQYF. CDR3 sequence (DNA): TGTGCCAGCTGCCTGAACGGGGAGACCCAGTACTTC.

This clone was recorded only once. The chain is built from TRBV5-1 and TRBJ2-7; 8 bases fit TRBD2. There are 15 residues in the CDR3. V trimming: 0 bases; J trimming: 3 bases; junction bases outside the gene matches: 5. Germline V gene data show CDR1 as SGHRS and CDR2 as YFSETQ. The CDR3 region is CASSLAVAGNYEQYF. CDR3 DNA: TGCGCCAGCAGCTTGGCAGTAGCGGGGAACTACGAGCAGTACTTC.